This T cell receptor beta chain is from a study of T-cell memory formation after mild COVID-19. Study-level background: Each donor largely had its own TCR clusters. Study-level points and caveats: Pre-infection memory showed some responding clones, and this suggested that cross-reactive memory joined. Unconfirmed was the SARS-CoV-2 specificity of second-wave clones that peaked on day 37. There was a balanced CD4/CD8 profile in clones contracting day 15 to 85, and later expanders leaned CD4+.

In this sample, this clonotype turned up a few times. As yet, its antigen is unknown. A single record per CDR3 protein comes from TCRdb applying MiXCR to the 5' RACE reads. This table holds 470,000 or so distinct CDR3 sequences, 18% found once. The CDR3 has 16 residues. Trimming removed 1 base from V and 2 bases from J; junction bases left unmatched: 6. Germline-derived CDR1 and CDR2 are LGHNA and YSLEER. The source material was PBMCs or a T cell subset sorted from them (not recorded which). The V gene is TRBV4-3, the J gene TRBJ2-7; 9 bases line up with TRBD1. This TCR was recovered from an adult woman who had mild COVID-19 (a few samples of this study predate the infection). Cell type and time point are not known. The CDR3 DNA reads TGCGCCAGCAGCCAAGTACGGACAGGGGAAACCTACGAGCAGTACTTC. It translates to CASSQVRTGETYEQYF.